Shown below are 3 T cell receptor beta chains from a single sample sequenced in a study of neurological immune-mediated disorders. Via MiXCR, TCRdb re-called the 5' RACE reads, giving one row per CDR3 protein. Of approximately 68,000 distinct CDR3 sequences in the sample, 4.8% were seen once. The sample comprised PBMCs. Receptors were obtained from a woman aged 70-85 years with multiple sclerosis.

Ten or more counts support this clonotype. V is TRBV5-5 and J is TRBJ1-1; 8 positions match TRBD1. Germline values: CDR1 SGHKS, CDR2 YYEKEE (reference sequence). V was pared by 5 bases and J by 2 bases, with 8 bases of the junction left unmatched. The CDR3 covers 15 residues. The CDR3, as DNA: TGTGCCAGCAGGGGACAGGCTGAATTAAACACTGAAGCTTTCTTT. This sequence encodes CASRGQAELNTEAFF.

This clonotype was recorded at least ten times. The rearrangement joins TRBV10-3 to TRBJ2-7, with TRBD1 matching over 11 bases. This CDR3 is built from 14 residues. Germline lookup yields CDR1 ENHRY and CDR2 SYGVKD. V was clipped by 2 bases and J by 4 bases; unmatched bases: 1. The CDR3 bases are TGTGCCATCAGTGAGGGACAGGGGGCATACGAGCAGTACTTC. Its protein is CAISEGQGAYEQYF.

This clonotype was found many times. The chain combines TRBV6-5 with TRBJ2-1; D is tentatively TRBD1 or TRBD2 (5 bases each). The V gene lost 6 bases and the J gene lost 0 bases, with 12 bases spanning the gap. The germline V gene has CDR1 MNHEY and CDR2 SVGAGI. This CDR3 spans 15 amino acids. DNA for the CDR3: TGTGCCAGCAGGAGGGACCCGAGCTCCTACAATGAGCAGTTCTTC. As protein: CASRRDPSSYNEQFF.